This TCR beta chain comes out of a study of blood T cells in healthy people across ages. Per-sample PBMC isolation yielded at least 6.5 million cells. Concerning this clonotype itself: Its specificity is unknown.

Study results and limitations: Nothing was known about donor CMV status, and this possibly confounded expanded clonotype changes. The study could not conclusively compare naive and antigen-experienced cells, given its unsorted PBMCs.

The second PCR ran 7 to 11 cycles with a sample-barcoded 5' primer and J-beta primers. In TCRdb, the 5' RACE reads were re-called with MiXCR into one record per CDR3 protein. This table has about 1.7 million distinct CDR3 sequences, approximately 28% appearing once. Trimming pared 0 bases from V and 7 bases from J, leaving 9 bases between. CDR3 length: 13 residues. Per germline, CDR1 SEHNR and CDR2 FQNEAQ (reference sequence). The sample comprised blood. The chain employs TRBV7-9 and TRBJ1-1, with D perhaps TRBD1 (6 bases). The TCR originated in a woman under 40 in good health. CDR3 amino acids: CASSLAEGGEAFF. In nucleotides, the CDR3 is TGTGCCAGCAGCTTAGCCGAGGGGGGTGAAGCTTTCTTT. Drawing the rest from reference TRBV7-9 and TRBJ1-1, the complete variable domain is DTGVSQNPRHKITKRGQNVTFRCDPISEHNRLYWYRQTLGQGPEFLTYFQNEAQLEKSRLLSDRFSAERPKGSFSTLEIQRTEQGDSAMYLCASSLAEGGEAFFGQGTRLTVV.